This note documents a single TCR beta chain sequence. What it recognizes is unknown. The source of the sample is a study of OX40 agonist ivuxolimab in advanced cancers. Study at large: Participants averaged about 66 years of age (range roughly 23 to 85) and were over 75% male.

Study results and limitations: Expanded clones tended on average to be more numerous among CD8+ T cells than CD4+.

Autoimmune disease history or systemic immunosuppression meant exclusion. Sequencing was performed with immunoSEQ multiplex PCR; in TCRdb, only in-frame clones are kept and a portion is missing. Altogether roughly 55,000 clones are present, 70% to 80% being singletons, with the ten largest covering 3.5% to 5.5%. The CDR3 sequence is 17 residues long. Trimming removed 3 bases from V and 7 bases from J; junction bases left unmatched: 6. Germline V gives CDR1 LGHNA, CDR2 YNFKEQ. The receptor was isolated from an adult with an advanced solid tumor such as melanoma, head and neck, liver or kidney cancer. This rearrangement joins TRBV4-2 to TRBJ2-1; 16 nucleotides match TRBD2. The material was CD4+ or CD8+ T cells sorted from blood, obtained in a trial of the OX40 agonist ivuxolimab. The CDR3 nucleotides read TGTGCCAGCAGCCAGTCGGGACTAGCGGGAGGGCAGAATGAGCAGTTCTTC. Protein: CASSQSGLAGGQNEQFF.